Listed below are T cell receptor beta chains from one sample, sequenced in a study of shared clonotypes between healthy human individuals. Clones were read by immunoSEQ multiplex PCR, and TCRdb kept only the in-frame ones, dropping some. The sample includes 450,000 to 700,000 clones, roughly 96% seen only once; the top ten take 0.095% to 0.12%. The sample taken for sequencing was naive CD8+ T cells sorted from blood. The receptors were sampled from a woman aged 25 to 39 in good health. The CDR3 runs from the conserved cysteine through the conserved F or W. The order of the fields is J gene, D gene, clone size, V gene, CDR3 DNA, CDR3 protein. A D gene is named only where the DNA matches it firmly. Rows give clone size only sometimes, using once, few, many, or a class for an expanded clone.

J gene: TRBJ1-3
D gene: -
clone size: -
V gene: TRBV7-9
CDR3 DNA: TGTGCCAGCAGCTTAGATCTGGGGGGAAACACCATATATTTT
CDR3 protein: CASSLDLGGNTIYF

J gene: TRBJ2-5
D gene: TRBD2
clone size: -
V gene: TRBV28
CDR3 DNA: TGTGCCACAACCCTTGGGACTACCCAAGAGACCCAGTACTTC
CDR3 protein: CATTLGTTQETQYF

J gene: TRBJ2-7
D gene: TRBD1
clone size: once
V gene: TRBV4-1
CDR3 DNA: TGCGCCAGCAGCCCCGGACAGGGACATTCCTACGAGCAGTACTTC
CDR3 protein: CASSPGQGHSYEQYF

J gene: TRBJ2-7
D gene: -
clone size: -
V gene: TRBV7-9
CDR3 DNA: TGTGCCAGCAGCTCCACCCTACGAGGCGAGCAGTACTTC
CDR3 protein: CASSSTLRGEQYF

J gene: TRBJ2-7
D gene: TRBD2
clone size: -
V gene: TRBV27
CDR3 DNA: TGTGCCAGCAGACCGGGACTAGCAGCCTACGAGCAGTACTTC
CDR3 protein: CASRPGLAAYEQYF

J gene: TRBJ2-1
D gene: TRBD1
clone size: -
V gene: TRBV4-1
CDR3 DNA: TGCGCCAGCAGCCAAGGCCCGGACAGGGGGCTATCTAATGAGCAGTTCTTC
CDR3 protein: CASSQGPDRGLSNEQFF

J gene: TRBJ2-1
D gene: TRBD2
clone size: -
V gene: TRBV7-9
CDR3 DNA: TGTGCCAGCAGCTTAGAGCTAGCGGGTGGGAACAATGAGCAGTTCTTC
CDR3 protein: CASSLELAGGNNEQFF

J gene: TRBJ1-1
D gene: -
clone size: once
V gene: TRBV28
CDR3 DNA: TGTGCCAGCAGCTATTGGGCGACCGGTCGGAACACTGAAGCTTTCTTT
CDR3 protein: CASSYWATGRNTEAFF

J gene: TRBJ2-6
D gene: -
clone size: -
V gene: TRBV5-6
CDR3 DNA: TGTGCCAGCAGCTTGGAAGGGTCCGGGGCCAACGTCCTGACTTTC
CDR3 protein: CASSLEGSGANVLTF

J gene: TRBJ1-5
D gene: -
clone size: -
V gene: TRBV19
CDR3 DNA: TGTGCCAGTAGTATTGCGAGCCTTAGCAATCAGCCCCAGCATTTT
CDR3 protein: CASSIASLSNQPQHF

J gene: TRBJ2-2
D gene: -
clone size: -
V gene: TRBV6-1
CDR3 DNA: TGTGCCAGCACCGGACCTCGGTATGGCACCGGGGAGCTGTTTTTT
CDR3 protein: CASTGPRYGTGELFF

J gene: TRBJ2-1
D gene: TRBD2
clone size: -
V gene: TRBV13
CDR3 DNA: TGTGCCAGCAGCGCCGGGACTAGCGGGAGTATATATGAGCAGTTCTTC
CDR3 protein: CASSAGTSGSIYEQFF

J gene: TRBJ2-1
D gene: TRBD1
clone size: -
V gene: TRBV5-4
CDR3 DNA: TGTGCCAGCAGCTCCCTGACAGGGGCAGTAGTTCATGAGCAGTTCTTC
CDR3 protein: CASSSLTGAVVHEQFF

J gene: TRBJ2-7
D gene: TRBD1
clone size: -
V gene: TRBV2
CDR3 DNA: TGTGCCAGCAGCCCCGGGACAGGGAGCATCTACGAGCAGTACTTC
CDR3 protein: CASSPGTGSIYEQYF

J gene: TRBJ2-7
D gene: -
clone size: -
V gene: TRBV5-6
CDR3 DNA: TGTGCCAGCAGCTTGGGTACTCTGGGAGGCTACGAGCAGTACTTC
CDR3 protein: CASSLGTLGGYEQYF

J gene: TRBJ2-7
D gene: -
clone size: -
V gene: TRBV6-4
CDR3 DNA: TGTGCCAGCTGTCGGTGGTGGGAGAGTATCGACGAGCAGTACTTC
CDR3 protein: CASCRWWESIDEQYF

J gene: TRBJ1-1
D gene: -
clone size: -
V gene: TRBV5-4
CDR3 DNA: TGTGCCAGCAGCCAGCCCGGGACCGAGAACACTGAAGCTTTCTTT
CDR3 protein: CASSQPGTENTEAFF

J gene: TRBJ2-1
D gene: -
clone size: once
V gene: TRBV2
CDR3 DNA: TGTGCCAGCAGTGAAGAGGGCAGCGGGCCGTACAATGAGCAGTTCTTC
CDR3 protein: CASSEEGSGPYNEQFF

J gene: TRBJ2-7
D gene: -
clone size: -
V gene: TRBV19
CDR3 DNA: TGTGCCAGTAGTATAGATGGCCAGCCCTCCTACGAGCAGTACTTC
CDR3 protein: CASSIDGQPSYEQYF

J gene: TRBJ1-5
D gene: -
clone size: few
V gene: TRBV9
CDR3 DNA: TGTGCCAGCAGCGTAGGACTGAGTCTCGGTCAGCCCCAGCATTTT
CDR3 protein: CASSVGLSLGQPQHF

J gene: TRBJ1-5
D gene: -
clone size: -
V gene: TRBV10-3
CDR3 DNA: TGTGCCATCAGTGAGTCAACCAGTTTCAATCAGCCCCAGCATTTT
CDR3 protein: CAISESTSFNQPQHF

J gene: TRBJ1-1
D gene: TRBD1
clone size: once
V gene: TRBV7-9
CDR3 DNA: TGTGCCAGCAGCCCGGGACAGTACATGAACACTGAAGCTTTCTTT
CDR3 protein: CASSPGQYMNTEAFF

J gene: TRBJ1-2
D gene: TRBD1
clone size: -
V gene: TRBV13
CDR3 DNA: TGTGCCAGCAGCTTAGGAGGGACAGGGGTAGGCTACACCTTC
CDR3 protein: CASSLGGTGVGYTF

J gene: TRBJ1-2
D gene: -
clone size: -
V gene: TRBV29-1
CDR3 DNA: TGCAGCGTTGACCGAGGGACACTTTATGGCTACACCTTC
CDR3 protein: CSVDRGTLYGYTF

J gene: TRBJ2-7
D gene: -
clone size: -
V gene: TRBV10-3
CDR3 DNA: TGTGCCATCTCGGAGGTAGGGCGGAATTACGAGCAGTACTTC
CDR3 protein: CAISEVGRNYEQYF

J gene: TRBJ1-2
D gene: TRBD1
clone size: -
V gene: TRBV28
CDR3 DNA: TGTGCCAGCAGTTTCGACAGGGCAAACTATGGCTACACCTTC
CDR3 protein: CASSFDRANYGYTF

J gene: TRBJ2-4
D gene: -
clone size: -
V gene: TRBV4-1
CDR3 DNA: TGCGCCAGCAGCCAAGTGTCCGATCTCCTACCCAAAAACATTCAGTACTTC
CDR3 protein: CASSQVSDLLPKNIQYF